This is a list of T cell receptor beta chains from one sample in a study of Ad26.COV2.S vaccination and SARS-CoV-2 variants. TCRdb keeps only in-frame clones here, not all; method: immunoSEQ multiplex PCR. The data contain around 100,000 clones, over 70% of them singletons. The sequencing here drew on peripheral blood, taken after recovery from COVID-19. The receptors come from a human donor who had recovered from COVID-19. Both conserved end residues are part of each CDR3. Each record gives: V gene, CDR3 length, J gene, D gene, clone size, CDR3 protein, CDR3 DNA. A D gene is named only where the DNA matches it firmly. Some rows have no size entry. The others give once, few or many, or a class for an expanded clone.

TRBV6-1	15	TRBJ1-2	TRBD1	.	CASSQALDRDYGYTF	TGTGCCAGCAGTCAAGCCCTAGACAGGGACTATGGCTACACCTTC
TRBV5-1	12	TRBJ2-2	.	.	CASSPNTGELFF	TGCGCCAGCAGCCCGAACACCGGGGAGCTGTTTTTT
TRBV4-2	16	TRBJ2-1	.	.	CASSQEGTGTYNEQFF	TGTGCCAGCAGCCAAGAGGGGACGGGGACCTACAATGAGCAGTTCTTC
TRBV6-5	13	TRBJ1-2	TRBD1	.	CASRPDRDYGYTF	TGTGCCAGCAGACCAGACAGGGACTATGGCTACACCTTC
TRBV28	15	TRBJ2-7	TRBD1	once	CASSLRTGGIYEQYF	TGTGCCAGCAGTCTAAGGACAGGGGGCATTTACGAGCAGTACTTC
TRBV19	13	TRBJ2-5	.	.	CASRPVNQETQYF	TGTGCCAGTAGACCGGTCAACCAAGAGACCCAGTACTTC
TRBV6-5	15	TRBJ2-7	TRBD2	.	CASRDISSGGYEQYF	TGTGCCAGCAGGGATATATCTAGCGGGGGCTACGAGCAGTACTTC
TRBV2	13	TRBJ2-1	.	.	CASCQGRYNEQFF	TGTGCCAGCTGCCAGGGTCGGTACAATGAGCAGTTCTTC
TRBV25-1	14	TRBJ2-2	.	.	CASSRTGGVGELFF	TGTGCCAGCAGTAGAACAGGGGGGGTCGGGGAGCTGTTTTTT
TRBV5-1	15	TRBJ1-6	.	few	CASSLFQGQDSPLHF	TGCGCCAGCAGCTTATTCCAGGGGCAGGATTCACCCCTCCACTTT
TRBV11-2	14	TRBJ2-2	.	.	CASSYGHGARALFF	TGTGCCAGCAGCTACGGACACGGGGCCCGGGCCCTGTTTTTT
TRBV5-1	16	TRBJ1-2	TRBD1	.	CASSFDRTGLDYGYTF	TGCGCCAGCAGCTTCGATAGGACAGGCTTAGATTATGGCTACACCTTC
TRBV7-3	14	TRBJ1-1	.	.	CASSYAPDSTEAFF	TGTGCCAGCAGCTACGCCCCGGACAGCACTGAAGCTTTCTTT
TRBV6-6	14	TRBJ2-7	.	.	CASSPTHPAGEQYF	TGTGCCAGCAGTCCGACGCACCCCGCGGGCGAGCAGTACTTC
TRBV24-1	15	TRBJ2-1	.	.	CATSTSRTVGNEQFF	TGTGCCACCAGTACGTCTCGGACAGTTGGTAATGAGCAGTTCTTC
TRBV19	12	TRBJ1-2	.	.	CASTTLGYGYTF	TGTGCCAGCACTACCTTAGGGTATGGCTACACCTTC
TRBV14	16	TRBJ1-6	TRBD1	.	CASSPTGISYNSPLHF	TGTGCCAGCAGCCCGACAGGGATCTCCTATAATTCACCCCTCCACTTT
TRBV4-3	15	TRBJ1-2	.	once	CASSQEGVGGRGYTF	TGCGCCAGCAGCCAAGAAGGGGTGGGCGGCCGTGGCTACACCTTC
TRBV9	17	TRBJ2-1	TRBD2	.	CASSGTYKRGGREEQFF	TGTGCCAGCAGCGGGACATATAAGCGGGGGGGACGAGAGGAGCAGTTCTTC
TRBV6-1	17	TRBJ1-1	.	.	CASSDLPVGTVNTEAFF	TGTGCCAGCAGTGATCTACCGGTGGGGACGGTGAACACTGAAGCTTTCTTT
TRBV24-1	14	TRBJ2-7	.	once	CATSDLGHPYEQYF	TGTGCCACCAGTGATTTGGGGCACCCCTACGAGCAGTACTTC
TRBV6-2/TRBV6-3	13	TRBJ1-5	.	.	CASSMVGTQPQHF	TGTGCCAGCAGTATGGTGGGGACTCAGCCCCAGCATTTT
TRBV6-2/TRBV6-3	15	TRBJ1-6	.	.	CASSYGDSYNSPLHF	TGTGCCAGCAGTTACGGTGACTCCTATAATTCACCCCTCCACTTT
TRBV28	17	TRBJ1-2	TRBD1	medium-sized	CASSSGPRDRKNYGYTF	TGTGCCAGCAGTTCTGGCCCCCGGGACAGAAAGAACTATGGCTACACCTTC
TRBV5-5	13	TRBJ1-1	.	.	CASSWGLNTEAFF	TGTGCCAGCAGCTGGGGACTTAACACTGAAGCTTTCTTT
TRBV7-9	18	TRBJ2-4	TRBD2	.	CASSLRTSAALAKNIQYF	TGTGCCAGCAGCTTGAGGACTAGCGCTGCTCTAGCCAAAAACATTCAGTACTTC
TRBV2	14	TRBJ1-6	TRBD1	.	CASSVGQGDSPLHF	TGTGCCAGCAGTGTTGGACAGGGGGATTCACCCCTCCACTTT
TRBV27	13	TRBJ2-1	.	.	CASSLIRTHEQFF	TGTGCCAGCAGTTTAATCAGGACCCATGAGCAGTTCTTC
TRBV2	13	TRBJ1-2	TRBD1	.	CASARDSPYGYTF	TGTGCCAGCGCTAGGGACAGTCCCTATGGCTACACCTTC
TRBV3-1/TRBV3-2	15	TRBJ2-7	.	.	CASSRVSSLSYEQYF	TGTGCCAGCAGCCGCGTCAGTTCACTCTCCTACGAGCAGTACTTC
TRBV12-3/TRBV12-4	11	TRBJ1-4	.	once	CASSLNEKLFF	TGTGCCAGCAGTTTAAATGAAAAACTGTTTTTT
TRBV6-5	15	TRBJ1-6	TRBD1	.	CASKQPGTGNSPLHF	TGTGCCAGCAAACAACCCGGGACAGGGAATTCACCCCTCCACTTT
TRBV9	16	TRBJ2-2	TRBD2	.	CASSVGSGGATGELFF	TGTGCCAGCAGCGTAGGGAGCGGGGGGGCCACCGGGGAGCTGTTTTTT
TRBV19	15	TRBJ1-4	TRBD1	.	CASSGLRTGSEKLFF	TGTGCCAGTAGTGGGCTCCGGACAGGGAGTGAAAAACTGTTTTTT
TRBV7-2	15	TRBJ2-1	.	.	CASSSVRRAGNEQFF	TGTGCCAGCAGCTCGGTCCGGCGGGCTGGCAATGAGCAGTTCTTC
TRBV6-6	14	TRBJ1-1	TRBD1	.	CASSLDRGVTEAFF	TGTGCCAGCAGCCTGGACAGGGGGGTCACTGAAGCTTTCTTT
TRBV7-9	14	TRBJ1-4	.	.	CASSPGPNNEKLFF	TGTGCCAGCAGCCCTGGTCCGAACAATGAAAAACTGTTTTTT
TRBV10-1	14	TRBJ2-1	.	few	CASSEDYPDAEQFF	TGCGCCAGCAGTGAGGACTACCCTGACGCGGAGCAGTTCTTC
TRBV18	14	TRBJ2-7	.	.	CASSPRAGNYEQYF	TGTGCCAGCTCACCACGGGCAGGAAACTACGAGCAGTACTTC
TRBV2	13	TRBJ2-1	.	once	CASSPGRNNEQFF	TGTGCCAGCAGTCCGGGACGAAACAATGAGCAGTTCTTC
TRBV27	14	TRBJ2-7	TRBD1	.	CASSNRDRAYEQYF	TGTGCCAGCAGTAACCGGGACAGAGCCTACGAGCAGTACTTC
TRBV5-4	15	TRBJ2-7	.	.	CASSSTTEASYEQYF	TGTGCCAGCAGCTCGACGACAGAAGCGTCCTACGAGCAGTACTTC
TRBV28	14	TRBJ1-4	TRBD1	many	CATRNRGGDEKLFF	TGTGCCACCAGAAACAGGGGCGGAGATGAAAAACTGTTTTTT
TRBV5-1	14	TRBJ2-5	.	.	CASSLLRGQETQYF	TGCGCCAGCAGCTTATTACGGGGACAAGAGACCCAGTACTTC